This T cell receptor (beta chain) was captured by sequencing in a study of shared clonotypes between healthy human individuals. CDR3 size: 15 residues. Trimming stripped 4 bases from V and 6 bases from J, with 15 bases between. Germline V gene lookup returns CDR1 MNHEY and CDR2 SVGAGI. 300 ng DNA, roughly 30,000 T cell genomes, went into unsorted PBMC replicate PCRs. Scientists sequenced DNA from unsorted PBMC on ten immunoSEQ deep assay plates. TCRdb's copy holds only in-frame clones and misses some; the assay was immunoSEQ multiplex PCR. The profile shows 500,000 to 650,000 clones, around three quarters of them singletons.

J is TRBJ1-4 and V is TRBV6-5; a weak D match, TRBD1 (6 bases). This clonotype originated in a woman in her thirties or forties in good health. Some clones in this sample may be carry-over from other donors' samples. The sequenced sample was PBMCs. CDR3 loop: CASSLTGGRDEKLFF. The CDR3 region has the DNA TGTGCCAGCAGTTTAACCGGGGGCAGGGATGAAAAACTGTTTTTT.